This T cell receptor beta chain is from a study of cytomegalovirus exposure and HLA in healthy donors. Use of 60 Vbeta and 13 Jbeta primers characterized the PCR. Assay used: immunoSEQ multiplex PCR; TCRdb lists only in-frame clones, some missing. This sample has around 180,000 clones; roughly 77% occur once, and the top ten carry roughly 1.5%. This TCR derives from a woman between 50 and 59 years old in good health and CMV-seronegative. The sample was PBMCs.

The CDR3 coding sequence is TGTGCCAGCAGCTTAGATATGGGCGGGACGCCCTACGAGCAGTACTTC. This encodes CASSLDMGGTPYEQYF. The V call is TRBV11-2, the J call TRBJ2-7; TRBD2 is a possible D gene (6 bases). Germline CDR1 and CDR2: SGHAT and FQNNGV. The V and J ends lost 0 bases and 2 bases respectively, with 14 bases between them. The CDR3 is 16 residues long.